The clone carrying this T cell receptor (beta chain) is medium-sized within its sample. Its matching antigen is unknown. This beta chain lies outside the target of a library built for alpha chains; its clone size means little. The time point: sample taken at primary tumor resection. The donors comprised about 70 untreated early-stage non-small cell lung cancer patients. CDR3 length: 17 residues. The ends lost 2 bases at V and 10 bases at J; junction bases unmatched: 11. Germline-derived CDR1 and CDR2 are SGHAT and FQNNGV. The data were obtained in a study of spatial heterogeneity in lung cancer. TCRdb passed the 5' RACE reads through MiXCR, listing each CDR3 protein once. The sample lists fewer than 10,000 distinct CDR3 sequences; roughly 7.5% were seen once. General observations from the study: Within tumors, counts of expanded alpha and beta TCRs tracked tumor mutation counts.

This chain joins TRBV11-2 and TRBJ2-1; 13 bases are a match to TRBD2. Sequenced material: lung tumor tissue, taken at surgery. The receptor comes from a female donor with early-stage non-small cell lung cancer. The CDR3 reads CASSLSETSGRYAEQFF. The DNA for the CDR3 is TGTGCCAGCAGCTTATCCGAGACTAGCGGGAGGTATGCGGAGCAGTTCTTC.